This T cell receptor beta chain originates from a study of blood T cells in healthy people across ages. A sample-barcoded 5' primer and a J-beta primer mix were used in a second PCR of roughly 6 to 12 cycles. TCRdb re-called the 5' RACE reads through MiXCR, storing one row per CDR3 protein. The sample lists around 500,000 distinct CDR3 sequences, over 25% occurring once. CDR1 LGHDT and CDR2 YNNKEL come from the germline V gene (reference sequence). The CDR3 spans 14 residues. The V and J ends lost 4 bases and 8 bases respectively, with 14 bases between them. Regarding the study as a whole: Estimates based on one million T cells were treated as lower bounds.

Researchers report isolating at least 6.5 million PBMCs per sample. As to this clonotype: As yet, its antigen is unknown.

The sample also formed part of further work on T cells of mothers and their children. That work contributes: In this cohort, donors were three healthy Caucasian mothers plus their six children. Slightly higher overlap, not significant, was seen in related mother-child pairs than in unrelated pairs.

The sample comprised blood. The chain has TRBV3-1 and TRBJ2-2; D perhaps matches TRBD2 (5 bases). The clonotype originates from a boy aged 2 to 10 in good health. The CDR3 DNA reads as TGTGCCAGCAGCCTCTCCTTAGCGAGAGGGGAGCTGTTTTTT. Translating it yields CASSLSLARGELFF.